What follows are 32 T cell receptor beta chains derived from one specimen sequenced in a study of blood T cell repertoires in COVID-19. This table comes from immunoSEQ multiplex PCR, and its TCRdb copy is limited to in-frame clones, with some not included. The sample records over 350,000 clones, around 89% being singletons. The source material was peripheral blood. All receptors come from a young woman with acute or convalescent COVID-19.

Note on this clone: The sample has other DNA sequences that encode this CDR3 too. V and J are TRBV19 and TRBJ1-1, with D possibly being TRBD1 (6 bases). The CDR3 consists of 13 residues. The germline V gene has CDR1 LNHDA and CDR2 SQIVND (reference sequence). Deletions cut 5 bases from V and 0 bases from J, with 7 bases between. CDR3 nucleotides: TGTGCCAGTAGTGGACAGCTGAACACTGAAGCTTTCTTT. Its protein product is CASSGQLNTEAFF.

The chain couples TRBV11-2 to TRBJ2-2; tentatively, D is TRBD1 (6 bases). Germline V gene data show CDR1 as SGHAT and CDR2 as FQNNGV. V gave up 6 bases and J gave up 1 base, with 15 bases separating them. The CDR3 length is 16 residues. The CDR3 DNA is TGTGCCAGCAGACAGTACGGGACAAAGAACACCGGGGAGCTGTTTTTT. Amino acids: CASRQYGTKNTGELFF.

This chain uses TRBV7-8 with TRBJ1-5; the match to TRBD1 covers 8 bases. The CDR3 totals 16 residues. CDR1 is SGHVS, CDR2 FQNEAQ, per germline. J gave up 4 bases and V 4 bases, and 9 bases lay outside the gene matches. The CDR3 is CASSSTRDRLNQPQHF. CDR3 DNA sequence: TGTGCCAGCAGCTCTACCAGGGACAGGCTAAATCAGCCCCAGCATTTT. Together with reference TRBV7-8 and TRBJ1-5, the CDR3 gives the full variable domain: GAGVSQSPRYKVAKRGQDVALRCDPISGHVSLFWYQQALGQGPEFLTYFQNEAQLDKSGLPSDRFFAERPEGSVSTLKIQRTQQEDSAVYLCASSSTRDRLNQPQHFGDGTRLSIL.

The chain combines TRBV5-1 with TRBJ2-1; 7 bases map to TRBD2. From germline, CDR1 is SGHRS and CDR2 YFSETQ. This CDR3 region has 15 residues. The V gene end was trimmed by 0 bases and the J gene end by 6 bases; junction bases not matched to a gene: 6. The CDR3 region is CASSLGGGDSNEQFF. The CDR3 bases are TGCGCCAGCAGCTTGGGCGGGGGTGATTCCAATGAGCAGTTCTTC.

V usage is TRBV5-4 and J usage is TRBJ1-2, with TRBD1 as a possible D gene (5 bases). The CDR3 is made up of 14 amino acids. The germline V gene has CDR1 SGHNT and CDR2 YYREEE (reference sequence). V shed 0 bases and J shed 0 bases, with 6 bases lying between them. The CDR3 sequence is CASSLGGTNYGYTF. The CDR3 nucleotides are TGTGCCAGCAGCTTGGGGGGCACTAACTATGGCTACACCTTC.

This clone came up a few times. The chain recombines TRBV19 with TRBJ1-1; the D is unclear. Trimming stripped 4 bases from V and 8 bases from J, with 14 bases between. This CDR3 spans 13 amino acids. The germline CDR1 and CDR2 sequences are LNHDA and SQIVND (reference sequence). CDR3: CASSNRRLGEAFF. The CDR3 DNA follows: TGTGCCAGTAGTAATAGGCGGCTTGGGGAAGCTTTCTTT.

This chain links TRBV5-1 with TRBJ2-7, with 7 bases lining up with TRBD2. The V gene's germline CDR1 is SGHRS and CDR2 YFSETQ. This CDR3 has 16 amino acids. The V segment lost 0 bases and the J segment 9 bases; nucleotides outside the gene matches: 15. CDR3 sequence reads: CASSLGPSGAHYTQYF. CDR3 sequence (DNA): TGCGCCAGCAGCTTGGGTCCCAGCGGGGCACACTATACGCAGTACTTC.

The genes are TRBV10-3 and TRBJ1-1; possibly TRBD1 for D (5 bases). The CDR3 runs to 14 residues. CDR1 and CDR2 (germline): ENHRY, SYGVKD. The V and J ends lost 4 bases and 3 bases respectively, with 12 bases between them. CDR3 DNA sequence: TGTGCCATCAGTGCCCCCCCAGGGCACACTGAAGCTTTCTTT. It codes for CAISAPPGHTEAFF.

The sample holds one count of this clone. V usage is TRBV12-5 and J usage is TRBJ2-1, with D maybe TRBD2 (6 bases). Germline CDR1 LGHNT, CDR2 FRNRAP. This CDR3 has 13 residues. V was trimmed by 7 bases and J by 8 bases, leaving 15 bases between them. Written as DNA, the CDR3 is TGTGCTAGTGCCCCGACTAGTTGGGATGAGCAGTTCTTC. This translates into CASAPTSWDEQFF.

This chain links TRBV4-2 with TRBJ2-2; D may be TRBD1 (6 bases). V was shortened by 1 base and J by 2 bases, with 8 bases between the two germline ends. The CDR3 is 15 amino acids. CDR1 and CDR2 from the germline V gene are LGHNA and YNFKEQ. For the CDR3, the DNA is TGTGCCAGCAGCCAAGGGACAGCAAACACCGGGGAGCTGTTTTTT. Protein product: CASSQGTANTGELFF.

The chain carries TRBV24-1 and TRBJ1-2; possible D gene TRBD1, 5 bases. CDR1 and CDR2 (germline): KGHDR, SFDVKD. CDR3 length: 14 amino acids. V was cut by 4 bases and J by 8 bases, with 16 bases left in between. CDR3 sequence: CATSDPGGGEGYTF. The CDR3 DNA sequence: TGTGCCACCAGTGACCCAGGTGGAGGGGAGGGCTACACCTTC.

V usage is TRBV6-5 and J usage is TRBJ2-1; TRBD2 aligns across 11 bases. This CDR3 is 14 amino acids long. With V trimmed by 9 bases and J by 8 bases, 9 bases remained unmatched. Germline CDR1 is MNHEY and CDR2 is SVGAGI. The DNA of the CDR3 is TGTGCCAGTAATAGCGGGGGGGCCACCTATGAGCAGTTCTTC. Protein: CASNSGGATYEQFF.

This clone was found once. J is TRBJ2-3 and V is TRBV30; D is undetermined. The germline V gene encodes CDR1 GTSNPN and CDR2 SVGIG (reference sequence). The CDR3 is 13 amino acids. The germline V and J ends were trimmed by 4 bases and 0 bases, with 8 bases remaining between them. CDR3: CAWKTRSTDTQYF. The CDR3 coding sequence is TGTGCCTGGAAAACAAGAAGCACAGATACGCAGTATTTT.

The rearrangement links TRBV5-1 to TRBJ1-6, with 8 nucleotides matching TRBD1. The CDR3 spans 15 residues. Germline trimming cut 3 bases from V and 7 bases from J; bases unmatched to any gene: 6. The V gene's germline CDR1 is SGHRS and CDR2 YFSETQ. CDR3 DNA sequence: TGCGCCAGCAGCTCGGGGACAGGTATGAATTCACCCCTCCACTTT. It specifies CASSSGTGMNSPLHF.

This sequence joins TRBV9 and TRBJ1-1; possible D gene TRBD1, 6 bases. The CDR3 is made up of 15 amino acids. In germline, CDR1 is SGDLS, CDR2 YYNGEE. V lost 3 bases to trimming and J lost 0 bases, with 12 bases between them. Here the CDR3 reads CASSAQGPMNTEAFF. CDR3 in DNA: TGTGCCAGCAGCGCTCAGGGGCCCATGAACACTGAAGCTTTCTTT. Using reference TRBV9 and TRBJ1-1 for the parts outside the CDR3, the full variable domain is DSGVTQTPKHLITATGQRVTLRCSPRSGDLSVYWYQQSLDQGLQFLIQYYNGEERAKGNILERFSAQQFPDLHSELNLSSLELGDSALYFCASSAQGPMNTEAFFGQGTRLTVV.

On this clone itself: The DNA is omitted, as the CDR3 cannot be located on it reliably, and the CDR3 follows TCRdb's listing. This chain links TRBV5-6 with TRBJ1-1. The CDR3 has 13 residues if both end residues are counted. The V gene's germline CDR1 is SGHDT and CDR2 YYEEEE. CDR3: CASILGEGTEAFF.

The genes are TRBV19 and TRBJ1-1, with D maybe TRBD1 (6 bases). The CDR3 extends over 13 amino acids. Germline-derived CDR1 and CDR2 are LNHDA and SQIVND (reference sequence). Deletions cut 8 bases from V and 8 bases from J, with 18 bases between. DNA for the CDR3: TGTGCCAGTTGTAGACTACACAGGGACGAAGCTTTCTTT. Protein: CASCRLHRDEAFF.

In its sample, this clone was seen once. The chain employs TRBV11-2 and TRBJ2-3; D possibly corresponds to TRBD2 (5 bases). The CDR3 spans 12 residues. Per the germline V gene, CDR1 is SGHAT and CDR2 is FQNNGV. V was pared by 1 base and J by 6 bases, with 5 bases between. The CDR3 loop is CASSLVADTQYF. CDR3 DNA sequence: TGTGCCAGCAGCTTAGTAGCGGATACGCAGTATTTT.

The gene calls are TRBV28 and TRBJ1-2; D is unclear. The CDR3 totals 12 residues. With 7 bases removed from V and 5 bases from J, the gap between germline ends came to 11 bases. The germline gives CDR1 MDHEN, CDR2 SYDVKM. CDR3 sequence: CASTPSAYGYTF. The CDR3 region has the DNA TGTGCCAGCACCCCCTCCGCGTATGGCTACACCTTC.

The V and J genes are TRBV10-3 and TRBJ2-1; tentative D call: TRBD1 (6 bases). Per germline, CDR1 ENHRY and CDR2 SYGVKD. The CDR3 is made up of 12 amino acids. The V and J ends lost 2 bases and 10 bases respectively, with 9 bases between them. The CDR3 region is CAISETGMEQFF. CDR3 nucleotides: TGTGCCATCAGTGAGACAGGGATGGAGCAGTTCTTC.

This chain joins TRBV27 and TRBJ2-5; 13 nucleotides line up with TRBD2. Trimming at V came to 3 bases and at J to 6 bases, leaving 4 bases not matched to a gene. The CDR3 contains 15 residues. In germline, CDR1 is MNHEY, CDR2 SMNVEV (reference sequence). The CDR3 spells CASSFGTSGEKTQYF. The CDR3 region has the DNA TGTGCCAGCAGTTTTGGGACTAGCGGGGAAAAGACCCAGTACTTC.

Here the CDR3 DNA reads TGTGCCAGCTCCCGGCAGGGGACAGAGAATCAGCCCCAGCATTTT. It is translated as CASSRQGTENQPQHF. The J gene is TRBJ1-5, the V gene TRBV18, with 7 positions matching TRBD1. The V segment lost 6 bases and the J segment 4 bases; nucleotides outside the gene matches: 9. The germline gives CDR1 KGHSH, CDR2 LQKENI. This CDR3 is built from 15 residues.

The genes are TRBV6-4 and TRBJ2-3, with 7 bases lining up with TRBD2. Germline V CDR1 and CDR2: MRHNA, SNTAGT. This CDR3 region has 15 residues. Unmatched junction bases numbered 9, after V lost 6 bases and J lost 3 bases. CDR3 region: CASSERGLGTDTQYF. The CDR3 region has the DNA TGTGCCAGCAGCGAGCGGGGCTTGGGAACAGATACGCAGTATTTT.

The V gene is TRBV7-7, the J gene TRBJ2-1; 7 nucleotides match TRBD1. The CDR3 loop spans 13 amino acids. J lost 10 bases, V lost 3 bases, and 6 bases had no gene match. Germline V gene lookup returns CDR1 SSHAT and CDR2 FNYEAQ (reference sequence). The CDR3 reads CASSLSGGQEQFF. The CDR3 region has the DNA TGTGCCAGCAGCTTGTCAGGGGGTCAGGAGCAGTTCTTC. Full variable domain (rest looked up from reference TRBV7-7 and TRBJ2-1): GAGVSQSPRYKVTKRGQDVTLRCDPISSHATLYWYQQALGQGPEFLTYFNYEAQPDKSGLPSDRFSAERPEGSISTLTIQRTEQRDSAMYRCASSLSGGQEQFFGPGTRLTVL.

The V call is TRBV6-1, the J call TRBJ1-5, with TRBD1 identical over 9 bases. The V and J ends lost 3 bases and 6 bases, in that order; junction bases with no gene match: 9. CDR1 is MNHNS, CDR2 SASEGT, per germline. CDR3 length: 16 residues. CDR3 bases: TGTGCCAGCAGTGATTTTAGGGACAGGGTGACTCAGCCCCAGCATTTT. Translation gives CASSDFRDRVTQPQHF.

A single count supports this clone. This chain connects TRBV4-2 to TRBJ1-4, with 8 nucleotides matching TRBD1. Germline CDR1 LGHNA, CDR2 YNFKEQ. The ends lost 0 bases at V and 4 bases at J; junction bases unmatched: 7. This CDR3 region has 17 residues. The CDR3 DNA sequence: TGTGCCAGCAGCCAAGAAGGGTCCAGGGGGCGTAATGAAAAACTGTTTTTT. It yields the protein CASSQEGSRGRNEKLFF.

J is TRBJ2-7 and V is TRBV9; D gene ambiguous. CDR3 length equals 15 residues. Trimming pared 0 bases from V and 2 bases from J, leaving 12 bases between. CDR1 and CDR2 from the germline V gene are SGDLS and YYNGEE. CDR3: CASSVDATQTYEQYF. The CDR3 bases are TGTGCCAGCAGCGTAGACGCTACTCAAACCTACGAGCAGTACTTC.

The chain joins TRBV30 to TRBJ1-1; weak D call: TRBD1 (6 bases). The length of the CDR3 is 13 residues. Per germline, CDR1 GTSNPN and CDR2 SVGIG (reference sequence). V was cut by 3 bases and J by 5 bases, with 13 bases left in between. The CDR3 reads CAWSEGGGTEAFF. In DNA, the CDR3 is TGTGCCTGGAGCGAAGGGGGGGGAACTGAAGCTTTCTTT.

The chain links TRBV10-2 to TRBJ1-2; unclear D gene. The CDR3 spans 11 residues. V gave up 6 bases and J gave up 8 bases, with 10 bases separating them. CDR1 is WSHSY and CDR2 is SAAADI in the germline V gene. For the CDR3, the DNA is TGCGCCAGCAGATTACAGTGGGGCTACACCTTC. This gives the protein CASRLQWGYTF.

CDR3 amino acids: CASSTAPGQGVYNEQFF. For the CDR3, the DNA is TGTGCCAGCAGCACAGCTCCGGGACAGGGGGTCTACAATGAGCAGTTCTTC. V and J are TRBV9 and TRBJ2-1; 11 bases map to TRBD1. The CDR3 extends over 17 amino acids. V was pared by 4 bases and J by 3 bases, with 9 bases of the junction left unmatched. Germline V gene data show CDR1 as SGDLS and CDR2 as YYNGEE.

The CDR3 here is CASSDQGIGVGETQYF. CDR3 bases: TGTGCCAGCAGTGACCAGGGGATCGGGGTCGGAGAGACCCAGTACTTC. The chain couples TRBV6-1 to TRBJ2-5; TRBD1 might be the D (6 bases). The V and J ends lost 3 bases and 4 bases respectively, with 18 bases between them. Germline assignment: CDR1 MNHNS and CDR2 SASEGT. CDR3 length: 16 residues.

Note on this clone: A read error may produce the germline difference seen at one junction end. The CDR3 loop reads CASSQDLESQYF. DNA of the CDR3: TGCGCCAGCAGCCAAGATCTGGAGAGCCAGTACTTC. The gene calls are TRBV4-1 and TRBJ2-5; D is undetermined. The germline CDR1 and CDR2 sequences are MGHRA and YSYEKL. The CDR3 is 12 amino acids.